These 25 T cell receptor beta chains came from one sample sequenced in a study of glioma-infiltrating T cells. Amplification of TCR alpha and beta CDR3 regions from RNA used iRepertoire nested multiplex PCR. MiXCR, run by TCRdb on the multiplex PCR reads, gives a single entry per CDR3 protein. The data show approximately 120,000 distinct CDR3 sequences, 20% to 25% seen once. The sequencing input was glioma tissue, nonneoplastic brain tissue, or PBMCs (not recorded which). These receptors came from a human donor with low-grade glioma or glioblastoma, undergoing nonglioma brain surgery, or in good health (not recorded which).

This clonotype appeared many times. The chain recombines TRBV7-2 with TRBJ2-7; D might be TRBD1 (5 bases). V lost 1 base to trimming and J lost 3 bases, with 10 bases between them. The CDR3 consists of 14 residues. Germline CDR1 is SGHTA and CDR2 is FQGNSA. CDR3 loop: CASSLGQINYEQYF. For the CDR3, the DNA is TGTGCCAGCAGCTTAGGACAGATAAACTACGAGCAGTACTTC. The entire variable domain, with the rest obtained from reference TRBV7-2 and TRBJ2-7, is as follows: GAGVSQSPSNKVTEKGKDVELRCDPISGHTALYWYRQSLGQGLEFLIYFQGNSAPDKSGLPSDRFSAERTGGSVSTLTIQRTQQEDSAVYLCASSLGQINYEQYFGPGTRLTVT.

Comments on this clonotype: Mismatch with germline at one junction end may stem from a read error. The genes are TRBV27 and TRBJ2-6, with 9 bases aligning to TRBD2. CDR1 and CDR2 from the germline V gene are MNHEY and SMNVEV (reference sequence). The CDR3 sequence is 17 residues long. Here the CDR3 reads CASRVLAGTSGANVLTF. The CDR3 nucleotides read TGTGCCAGCAGAGTACTAGCGGGCACCTCTGGGGCCAACGTCCTGACATTC.

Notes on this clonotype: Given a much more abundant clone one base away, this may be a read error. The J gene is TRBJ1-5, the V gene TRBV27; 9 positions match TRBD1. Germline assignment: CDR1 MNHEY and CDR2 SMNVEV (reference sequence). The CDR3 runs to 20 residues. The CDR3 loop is CASSLSYEQGATDSNRPQHF. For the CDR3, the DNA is TGTGCCAGCAGTTTATCGTATGAACAGGGGGCCACGGATAGCAATCGGCCCCAGCATTTT.

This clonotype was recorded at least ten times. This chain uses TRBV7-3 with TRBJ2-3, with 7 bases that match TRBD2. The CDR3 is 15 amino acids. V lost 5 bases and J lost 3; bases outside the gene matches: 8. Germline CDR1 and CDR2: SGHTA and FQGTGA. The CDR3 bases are TGTGCCAGCAGCCCCAACGGGGGAGGGACAGATACGCAGTATTTT. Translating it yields CASSPNGGGTDTQYF.

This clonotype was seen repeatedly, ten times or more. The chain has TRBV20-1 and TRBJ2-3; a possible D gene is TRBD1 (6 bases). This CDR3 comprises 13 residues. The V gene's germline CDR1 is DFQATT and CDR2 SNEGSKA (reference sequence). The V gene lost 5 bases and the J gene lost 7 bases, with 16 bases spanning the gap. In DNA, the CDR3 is TGCAGTGCTCAATTCCAGGGGTCTAATACGCAGTATTTT. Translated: CSAQFQGSNTQYF.

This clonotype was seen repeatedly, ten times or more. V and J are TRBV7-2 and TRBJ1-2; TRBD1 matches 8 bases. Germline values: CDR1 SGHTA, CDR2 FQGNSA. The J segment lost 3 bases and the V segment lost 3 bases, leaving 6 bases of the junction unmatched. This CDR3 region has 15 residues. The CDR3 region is CASSFRQGADYGYTF. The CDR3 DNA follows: TGTGCCAGCAGCTTTCGCCAGGGGGCGGACTATGGCTACACCTTC.

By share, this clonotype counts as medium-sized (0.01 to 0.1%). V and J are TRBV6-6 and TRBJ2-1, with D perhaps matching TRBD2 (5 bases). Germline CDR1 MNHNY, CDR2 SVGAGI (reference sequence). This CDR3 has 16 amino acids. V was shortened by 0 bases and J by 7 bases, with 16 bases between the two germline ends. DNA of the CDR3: TGTGCCAGCAGTTACTCGAACAGAGGGCTTTTGAATGAGCAGTTCTTC. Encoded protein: CASSYSNRGLLNEQFF.

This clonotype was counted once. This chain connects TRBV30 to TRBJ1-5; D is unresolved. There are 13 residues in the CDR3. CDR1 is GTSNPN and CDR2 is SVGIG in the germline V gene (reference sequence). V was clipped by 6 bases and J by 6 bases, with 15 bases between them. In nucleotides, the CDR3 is TGTGCCTGCCAGTGGGGTGATCTTCAGCCCCAGCATTTT. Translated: CACQWGDLQPQHF.

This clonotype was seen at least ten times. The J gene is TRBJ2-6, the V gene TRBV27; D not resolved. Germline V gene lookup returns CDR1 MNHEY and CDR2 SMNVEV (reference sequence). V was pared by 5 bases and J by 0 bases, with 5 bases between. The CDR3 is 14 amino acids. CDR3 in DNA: TGTGCCAGCAGTCTCGGCTCTGGGGCCAACGTCCTGACTTTC. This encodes CASSLGSGANVLTF. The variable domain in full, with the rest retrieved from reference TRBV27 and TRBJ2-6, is EAQVTQNPRYLITVTGKKLTVTCSQNMNHEYMSWYRQDPGLGLRQIYYSMNVEVTDKGDVPEGYKVSRKEKRNFPLILESPSPNQTSLYFCASSLGSGANVLTFGAGSRLTVL.

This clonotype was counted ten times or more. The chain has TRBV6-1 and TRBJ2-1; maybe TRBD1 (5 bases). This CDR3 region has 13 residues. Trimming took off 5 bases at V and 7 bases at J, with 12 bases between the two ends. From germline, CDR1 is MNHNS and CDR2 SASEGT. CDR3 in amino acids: CASSPIKGNEQFF. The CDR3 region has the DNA TGTGCCAGCAGTCCGATAAAGGGGAATGAGCAGTTCTTC.

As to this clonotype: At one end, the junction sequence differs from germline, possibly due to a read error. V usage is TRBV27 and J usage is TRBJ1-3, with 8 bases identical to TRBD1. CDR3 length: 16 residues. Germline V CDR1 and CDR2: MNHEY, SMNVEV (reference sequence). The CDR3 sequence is CAGSLRGQGLGSTIYF. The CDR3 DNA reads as TGTGCCGGCAGTTTAAGAGGACAGGGACTTGGAAGCACCATATATTTT.

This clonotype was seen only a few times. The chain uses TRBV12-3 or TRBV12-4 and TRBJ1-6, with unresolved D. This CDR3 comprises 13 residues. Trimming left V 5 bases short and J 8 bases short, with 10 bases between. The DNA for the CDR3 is TGTGCCAGCAGTCCCCCCGGTTATTCACCCCTCCACTTT. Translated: CASSPPGYSPLHF.

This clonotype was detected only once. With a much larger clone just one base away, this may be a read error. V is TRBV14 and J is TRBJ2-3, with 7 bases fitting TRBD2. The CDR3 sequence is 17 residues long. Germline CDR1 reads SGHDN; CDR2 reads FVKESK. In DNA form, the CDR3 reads TGTGCCAGCAGCCAAAGGTCTTCTAGCGGCGCCACAGGTACGCAGTATTTT. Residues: CASSQRSSSGATGTQYF.

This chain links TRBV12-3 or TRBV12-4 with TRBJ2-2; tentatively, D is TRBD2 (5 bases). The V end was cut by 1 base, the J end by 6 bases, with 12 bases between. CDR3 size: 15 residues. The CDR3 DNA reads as TGTGCCAGCAGTTTAGGTGGGAGTATGCCCGGGGAGCTGTTTTTT. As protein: CASSLGGSMPGELFF.

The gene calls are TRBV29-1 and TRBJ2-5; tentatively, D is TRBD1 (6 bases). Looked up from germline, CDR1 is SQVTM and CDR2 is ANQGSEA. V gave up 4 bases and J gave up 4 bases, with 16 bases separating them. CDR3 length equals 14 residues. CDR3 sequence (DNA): TGCAGCGTTGGAAACAGGGCTCGAACAGAGACCCAGTACTTC. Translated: CSVGNRARTETQYF.

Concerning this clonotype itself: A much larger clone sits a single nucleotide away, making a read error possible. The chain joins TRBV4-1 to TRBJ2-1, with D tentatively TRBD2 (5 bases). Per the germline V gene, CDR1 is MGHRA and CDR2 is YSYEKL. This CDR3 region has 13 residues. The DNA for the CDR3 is TGCGCCAGCAGCCAAGATCCGAGGGATGAGCAGTCCTTC. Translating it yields CASSQDPRDEQSF.

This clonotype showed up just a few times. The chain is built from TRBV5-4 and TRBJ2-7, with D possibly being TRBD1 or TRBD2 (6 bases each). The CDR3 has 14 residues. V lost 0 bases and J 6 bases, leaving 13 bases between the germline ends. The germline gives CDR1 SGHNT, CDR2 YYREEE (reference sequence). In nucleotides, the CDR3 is TGTGCCAGCAGCTTGGTATCGGGGGCAGGCGAGCAGTACTTC. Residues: CASSLVSGAGEQYF.

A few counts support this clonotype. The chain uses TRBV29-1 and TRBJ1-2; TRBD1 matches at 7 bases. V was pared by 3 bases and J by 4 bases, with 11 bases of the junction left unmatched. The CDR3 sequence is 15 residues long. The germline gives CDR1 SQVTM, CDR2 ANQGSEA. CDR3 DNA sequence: TGCAGCGTTGATGTATTGCAGGGGGGCGGCTATGGCTACACCTTC. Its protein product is CSVDVLQGGGYGYTF.

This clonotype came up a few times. As DNA, the CDR3 is TGTGCCAGCTCAGGGGACAGGGCCACTGAAGCTTTCTTT. Translated: CASSGDRATEAFF. V is TRBV18 and J is TRBJ1-1; TRBD1 aligns across 9 bases. The length of the CDR3 is 13 residues. Germline CDR1 is KGHSH and CDR2 is LQKENI. The J segment lost 4 bases and the V segment lost 5 bases, leaving 2 bases of the junction unmatched.

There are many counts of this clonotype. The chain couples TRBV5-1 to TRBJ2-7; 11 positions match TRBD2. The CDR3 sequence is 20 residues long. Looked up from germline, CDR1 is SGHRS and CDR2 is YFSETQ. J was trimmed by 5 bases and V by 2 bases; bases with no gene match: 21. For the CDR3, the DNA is TGCGCCAGCAGCTTCTCCCGGACTAGCGGGCTACATGGGAATTTCGACGAGCAGTACTTC. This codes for CASSFSRTSGLHGNFDEQYF.

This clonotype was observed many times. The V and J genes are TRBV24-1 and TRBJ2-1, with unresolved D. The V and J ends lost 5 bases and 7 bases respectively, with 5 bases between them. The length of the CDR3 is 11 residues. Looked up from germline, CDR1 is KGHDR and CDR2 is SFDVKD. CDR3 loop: CATSARNEQFF. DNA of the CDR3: TGTGCCACCAGTGCCAGGAATGAGCAGTTCTTC.

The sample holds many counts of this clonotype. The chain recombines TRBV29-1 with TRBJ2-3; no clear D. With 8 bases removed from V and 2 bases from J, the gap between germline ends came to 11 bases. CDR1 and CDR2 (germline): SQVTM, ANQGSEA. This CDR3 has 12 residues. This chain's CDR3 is CSSAQVTDTQYF. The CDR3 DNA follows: TGCAGCTCCGCCCAGGTCACAGATACGCAGTATTTT.

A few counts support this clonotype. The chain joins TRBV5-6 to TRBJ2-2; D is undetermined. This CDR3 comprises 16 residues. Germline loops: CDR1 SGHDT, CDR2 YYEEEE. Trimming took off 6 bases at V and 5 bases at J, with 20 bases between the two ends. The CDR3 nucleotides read TGTGCCAGCACCTCCCTGGAGACGGCGAGGACCGGGGAGCTGTTTTTT. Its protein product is CASTSLETARTGELFF.

CDR3: CASSWGAAYEQYF. DNA of the CDR3: TGTGCCAGTTCTTGGGGGGCGGCCTACGAGCAGTACTTC. The chain has TRBV19 and TRBJ2-7; D may match TRBD1 or TRBD2 (6 bases each). Trimming took 8 bases from V and 2 from J, leaving 13 bases between them. Germline V gene lookup returns CDR1 LNHDA and CDR2 SQIVND (reference sequence). The CDR3 contains 13 residues.

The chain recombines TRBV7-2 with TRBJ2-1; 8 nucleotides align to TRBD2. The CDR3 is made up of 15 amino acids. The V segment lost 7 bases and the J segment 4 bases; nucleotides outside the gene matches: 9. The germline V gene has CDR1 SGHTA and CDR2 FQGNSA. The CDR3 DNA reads TGTGCCAGCAAAGTAGTAGCGGGAAGATACAATGAGCAGTTCTTC. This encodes CASKVVAGRYNEQFF.